Listed below are T cell receptor beta chains from one sample, sequenced in a study of regulatory T cells in long-lasting Graves disease. TCRdb re-derived calls from the multiplex PCR reads in MiXCR, one entry per CDR3 protein. Counted here are over 350,000 distinct CDR3 sequences, about 15% occurring once; the ten biggest clones make up roughly 8%. This same sample was also part of a study on T cells in Graves' hyperthyroidism and ophthalmopathy.

Sample: peripheral blood mononuclear cells (PBMCs), taken at new diagnosis, from a patient treated with antithyroid drugs. The receptors come from a woman aged 40 to 50 with Graves disease. Both conserved end residues are part of each CDR3. Fields, in order: CDR3 length, clone size, J gene, D gene, V gene, CDR3 DNA, CDR3 protein. D genes are given only for firm matches. Clone size is not always given. Where it is, it says once, few, many or a class for expanded clones.

>13|few|TRBJ2-2|TRBD1|TRBV6-2/TRBV6-3
TGTGCCAGCAACAGGGGCGGTACCGGGGAGCTGTTTTTT
CASNRGGTGELFF
>16|many|TRBJ2-7|-|TRBV28
TGTGCCAGCAGCCTTACCGGGGGAGGCCGATCCTACGAGCAGTACTTC
CASSLTGGGRSYEQYF
>14|many|TRBJ2-3|TRBD2|TRBV20-1
TGCAGTGTACCTGGACTAGCGGGAAGAGATACGCAGTATTTT
CSVPGLAGRDTQYF
>16|few|TRBJ2-1|-|TRBV4-1
TGCGCCAGCAGCCACCCTGCCGGGAGCTCCTACAATGAGCAGTTCTTC
CASSHPAGSSYNEQFF
>17|-|TRBJ1-4|-|TRBV10-2
TGCGCCAGCAGTGAGTCGAGGTTAGGGAAGACTAATGAAAAACTGTTTTTT
CASSESRLGKTNEKLFF
>13|many|TRBJ2-1|TRBD2|TRBV6-1
TGTGCCAGCAGCGCACTAGCGATCGATGAGCAGTTCTTC
CASSALAIDEQFF
>16|-|TRBJ2-5|-|TRBV5-1
TGCGCCAGCAGCTTCCCGAAGGCAGGGCACCAAGAGACCCAGTACTTC
CASSFPKAGHQETQYF
>15|many|TRBJ2-7|-|TRBV20-1
TGCAGTGCTAGAGATAGGGCGGGACGGGACTACGAGCAGTACTTC
CSARDRAGRDYEQYF
>12|many|TRBJ2-1|-|TRBV12-3/TRBV12-4
TGTGCCAGCACCCCCTCCTACAATGAGCAGTTCTTC
CASTPSYNEQFF
>14|many|TRBJ2-1|-|TRBV19
TGTGCCAGTAGTACAAGGGACATCTACAATGAGCAGTTCTTC
CASSTRDIYNEQFF
>13|many|TRBJ1-1|-|TRBV7-9
TGTGCCAGCAGTTCCAGGGGTGGTACTGAAGCTTTCTTT
CASSSRGGTEAFF
>13|many|TRBJ1-6|-|TRBV2
TGTGCCACCCGGACAGAGAATAATTCACCCCTCCACTTT
CATRTENNSPLHF
>18|many|TRBJ1-2|TRBD1|TRBV7-2
TGTGCCAGCAGTTTGCGGCCTGCCGGGACAGGGGGCTCAGGTGGCTACACCTTC
CASSLRPAGTGGSGGYTF
>15|few|TRBJ1-3|-|TRBV18
TGTGCCAGCTCGCCTTACAGTTCTGCTGGAAACACCATATATTTT
CASSPYSSAGNTIYF
>17|many|TRBJ1-4|-|TRBV20-1
TGCAGTGCTAGAAATCCATGGGGCAGGGACCAGAATGAAAAACTGTTTTTT
CSARNPWGRDQNEKLFF
>17|few|TRBJ2-7|TRBD2|TRBV4-1
TGCGCCAGCAGCCAGGAAGGGCTAGCGGATCCCTCCTACGAGCAGTACTTC
CASSQEGLADPSYEQYF
>14|many|TRBJ2-2|-|TRBV6-1
TGTGCCACCAAGAGGGTCTTAGGCACCGGGGAGCTGTTTTTT
CATKRVLGTGELFF
>13|many|TRBJ1-1|-|TRBV11-3
TGTGCCAGCAGCCAGGTGACAGGCCTGAAAGGTTTCTTT
CASSQVTGLKGFF
>14|-|TRBJ2-7|-|TRBV12-3/TRBV12-4
TGTGCCAGCAACCTACAGGGAGGGAACTACGAGCAGTACTTC
CASNLQGGNYEQYF
>17|many|TRBJ1-4|-|TRBV28
TGTGCCAGCAGTCTGCGCTCTCTGGGAGCGGCTAATGAAAAACTGTTTTTT
CASSLRSLGAANEKLFF
>14|few|TRBJ2-7|-|TRBV15
TGTGCCACCAGCAGAGATTCCGCCAAATACGAGCAGTACTTC
CATSRDSAKYEQYF
>16|many|TRBJ1-2|-|TRBV7-9
TGTGCCAGCAGCTTACCGGTTCCGGGGGGCCTATATGGCTACACCTTC
CASSLPVPGGLYGYTF
>12|many|TRBJ2-7|-|TRBV5-1
TGCGCCAGCAGCTCAGGGGTCCGGGAGCAGTACTTC
CASSSGVREQYF
>15|many|TRBJ2-2|TRBD2|TRBV30
TGTGCCTGGCTAATAGCGGGAGAGGGAACCGGGGAGCTGTTTTTT
CAWLIAGEGTGELFF
>13|-|TRBJ2-1|-|TRBV2
TGTGCCAGCATAGCGGAAAGGGGCAATGAGCAGTTCTTC
CASIAERGNEQFF
>15|-|TRBJ1-5|TRBD1|TRBV2
TGTGCCAGCAGTGGACTCGGACAGGGCAATCAGCCCCAGCATTTT
CASSGLGQGNQPQHF
>17|many|TRBJ2-3|TRBD2|TRBV2
TGTGCCAGCAGTGAAGCGATACCTAGCGGGCGTACAGATACGCAGTATTTT
CASSEAIPSGRTDTQYF
>15|many|TRBJ2-7|-|TRBV11-2
TGTGCCAGCAGCCCGCTAAGGGACCCAAACAACGAGCAGTACTTC
CASSPLRDPNNEQYF
>15|many|TRBJ2-1|TRBD2|TRBV28
TGTGCCAGCAGTTTCGGGACTAGCGACTACAATGAGCAGTTCTTC
CASSFGTSDYNEQFF
>13|few|TRBJ2-3|-|TRBV24-1
TGTGCCACCAGTGACCAGACAGAAGATACGCAGTATTTT
CATSDQTEDTQYF
>13|many|TRBJ2-7|-|TRBV10-3
TGTGCCATCAGCAACAGTGTTACCTACGAGCAGTACTTC
CAISNSVTYEQYF
>16|many|TRBJ2-1|TRBD2|TRBV29-1
TGCAGCGTTGCCCCGCGAGGGACTAGCGGGAGCAATGAGCAGTTCTTC
CSVAPRGTSGSNEQFF
>14|many|TRBJ2-7|-|TRBV5-1
TGCGCCAGCAGCACTGGACCAGAGGGGGACGAGCAGTACTTC
CASSTGPEGDEQYF
>19|many|TRBJ2-2|TRBD1|TRBV2
TGTGCCAGCAGTGCTGTTGGGACAGGGGGCTCTTTGAACACCGGGGAGCTGTTTTTT
CASSAVGTGGSLNTGELFF
>15|many|TRBJ1-1|-|TRBV2
TGTGCCACCAGTCCTACCAGATATCTGGGGACTGAAGCTTTCTTT
CATSPTRYLGTEAFF
>13|-|TRBJ1-1|TRBD1|TRBV2
TGTGCCAGCACCGCCGACAGGGCCAATGAAGCTTTCTTT
CASTADRANEAFF
>18|many|TRBJ2-3|TRBD2|TRBV7-2
TGTGCCAGCAGCCCGCGCGTCCGCGCTAGCGGGAGTGGGGATACGCAGTATTTT
CASSPRVRASGSGDTQYF
>13|-|TRBJ1-6|-|TRBV2
TGTGCCAGCGCTATGATTAGGGGGTCACCCCTCCACTTT
CASAMIRGSPLHF
>13|few|TRBJ2-5|-|TRBV24-1
TGTGCCACCAGTCCCGTCGGGTGGGAGACCCAGTACTTC
CATSPVGWETQYF
>16|many|TRBJ2-2|TRBD2|TRBV5-1
TGCGCCAGCAGCTTAGGACGGGGGGACGTCGCCGGGGAGCTGTTTTTT
CASSLGRGDVAGELFF
>16|many|TRBJ1-4|TRBD1|TRBV5-8
TGTGCCAGCAGCCCTGTACCCGGGACAGGTCATGAAAAACTGTTTTTT
CASSPVPGTGHEKLFF
>15|many|TRBJ2-1|TRBD1|TRBV11-1
TGTGCCAGCAGCGCTGGGACAGGGGACCTGGGTGAGCAGTTCTTC
CASSAGTGDLGEQFF
>15|many|TRBJ2-1|-|TRBV28
TGTGCCAGCAGTTTAGAGATTTCCGGGCACAATGAGCAGTTCTTC
CASSLEISGHNEQFF
>16|many|TRBJ2-1|TRBD2|TRBV5-1
TGCGCCAGCAGCTTGGGACTAGCGGGAGGTAACAATGAGCAGTTCTTC
CASSLGLAGGNNEQFF
>15|many|TRBJ2-7|TRBD2|TRBV7-9
TGTGCCAGCAGCTCCACGCTAGCGGGAGAGCATGAGCAGTACTTC
CASSSTLAGEHEQYF
>14|-|TRBJ1-1|-|TRBV7-9
TGTGCCAGCAGCTGGGAAGGAAGGAGCACTGAAGCTTTCTTT
CASSWEGRSTEAFF
>12|many|TRBJ2-7|-|TRBV12-3/TRBV12-4
TGTGCCAGCAGTTTGATTGAAGGCGAGCAGTACTTC
CASSLIEGEQYF
>17|few|TRBJ2-5|-|TRBV4-1
TGCGCCAGCAGCCAAGGGCAGGGGTACATCTACCAAGAGACCCAGTACTTC
CASSQGQGYIYQETQYF
>17|many|TRBJ2-4|TRBD2|TRBV5-1
TGCGCCAGCAGTCCTGGACGTGGACTAGCGGGAGCAGCGGTTCAGTACTTC
CASSPGRGLAGAAVQYF
>15|many|TRBJ1-5|-|TRBV28
TGTGCCAGCTCATACAGGACGGGGCCTTATCAGCCCCAGCATTTT
CASSYRTGPYQPQHF
>14|few|TRBJ2-7|TRBD2|TRBV19
TGTGCCAGTAGTCCTAGCGGGACCCCCTACGAGCAGTACTTC
CASSPSGTPYEQYF
>14|many|TRBJ2-1|TRBD2|TRBV11-2
TGTGCCAGCAGTACTAGCGGGACTTACAATGAGCAGTTCTTC
CASSTSGTYNEQFF